This entry lists 29 T cell receptor beta chains sequenced from one sample in a study of blood T cell repertoires in COVID-19. Measured with immunoSEQ multiplex PCR; TCRdb has only the in-frame clones, and not every one. Of a few hundred thousand clones listed, about 87% are singletons. The sequencing sample was made of peripheral blood. The receptors derive from a woman aged 50 to 60 with COVID-19, enrolled during active disease.

CDR3: CAWSDGQGTSNQPQHF. CDR3 bases: TGTGCCTGGAGTGATGGACAGGGCACTAGCAATCAGCCCCAGCATTTT. This chain uses TRBV30 with TRBJ1-5, with 8 bases matching TRBD1. This CDR3 is 16 amino acids long. From germline, CDR1 is GTSNPN and CDR2 SVGIG (reference sequence). The J segment lost 0 bases and the V segment lost 1 base, leaving 5 bases of the junction unmatched.

CDR3 sequence (DNA): TGTGCCATCCCTAGCGGCTTATTAACCGGGGAGCTGTTTTTT. Translation: CAIPSGLLTGELFF. The V call is TRBV10-3, the J call TRBJ2-2, with 7 bases lining up with TRBD2. The CDR3 sequence is 14 residues long. Germline V lookup: CDR1 ENHRY, CDR2 SYGVKD. The V gene end was trimmed by 8 bases and the J gene end by 5 bases; junction bases not matched to a gene: 8.

This chain links TRBV12-3 or TRBV12-4 with TRBJ1-6, with TRBD1 identical over 7 bases. The CDR3 runs 13 residues. V was clipped by 5 bases and J by 9 bases; unmatched bases: 4. This chain's CDR3 is CASSPDRSSPLHF. Here the CDR3 DNA reads TGTGCCAGCAGTCCGGACAGGAGTTCACCCCTCCACTTT.

The rearrangement uses TRBV24-1 and TRBJ2-5; possibly TRBD1 for D (6 bases). This CDR3 comprises 13 residues. Between the trimmed V and J ends, which lost 5 bases and 4 bases, there was a span of 10 bases. Germline CDR1 is KGHDR and CDR2 is SFDVKD. CDR3 in amino acids: CATSGTVIETQYF. CDR3 nucleotide sequence: TGTGCCACCAGTGGGACAGTCATAGAGACCCAGTACTTC.

The genes are TRBV24-1 and TRBJ2-3; no clear D gene. The CDR3 covers 13 residues. The germline gives CDR1 KGHDR, CDR2 SFDVKD. The V and J ends lost 4 bases and 8 bases respectively, with 12 bases between them. The CDR3 sequence is CATSDSGSSTQYF. The DNA for the CDR3 is TGTGCCACCAGTGACTCCGGTAGTAGTACGCAGTATTTT.

This chain uses TRBV25-1 with TRBJ2-1; the D gene is possibly TRBD1 (6 bases). Per the germline V gene, CDR1 is MGHDK and CDR2 is SYGVNS. Trimming pared 3 bases from V and 4 bases from J, leaving 16 bases between. This CDR3 region has 16 residues. This CDR3 is CASSDNHWTAYNEQFF. CDR3 nucleotides: TGTGCCAGCAGTGACAATCATTGGACAGCATACAATGAGCAGTTCTTC.

V and J are TRBV6-5 and TRBJ2-2, with D possibly being TRBD2 (6 bases). The CDR3 runs to 14 residues. V dropped 6 bases and J dropped 3 bases, with 11 bases sitting between them. Germline assignment: CDR1 MNHEY and CDR2 SVGAGI. In DNA, the CDR3 is TGTGCCAGCAGCGCGCGGGGTTACACCGGGGAGCTGTTTTTT. Protein: CASSARGYTGELFF.

The J gene is TRBJ2-1, the V gene TRBV27, with TRBD2 matching over 7 bases. Per germline, CDR1 MNHEY and CDR2 SMNVEV (reference sequence). The trim removed 5 bases at V and 5 bases at J, leaving 3 bases unmatched. The CDR3 length is 13 residues. In DNA, the CDR3 is TGTGCCAGCAGTAGCGGGGCCCACAATGAGCAGTTCTTC. As protein: CASSSGAHNEQFF.

The chain employs TRBV24-1 and TRBJ2-1; perhaps TRBD1 as D (6 bases). Per germline, CDR1 KGHDR and CDR2 SFDVKD. V was pared by 1 base and J by 2 bases, with 11 bases between. The CDR3 is made up of 16 amino acids. In DNA form, the CDR3 reads TGTGCCACCAGTGATTTTGGGCAGGGGCCCTACAATGAGCAGTTCTTC. Encoded protein: CATSDFGQGPYNEQFF.

The J gene is TRBJ2-7, the V gene TRBV3-1 (or the pseudogene TRBV3-2); TRBD1 matches 8 bases. The V gene end was trimmed by 2 bases and the J gene end by 6 bases; junction bases not matched to a gene: 6. CDR3 length: 14 residues. CDR1 is LGHDT and CDR2 is YNNKEL in the germline V gene (reference sequence). The CDR3 loop is CASSQFQGAGEQYF. The CDR3 coding sequence is TGTGCCAGCAGCCAATTCCAGGGGGCTGGCGAGCAGTACTTC.

The rearrangement uses TRBV30 and TRBJ1-5, with D unresolved. CDR3 size: 13 residues. Germline CDR1 GTSNPN, CDR2 SVGIG (reference sequence). Deletions cut 0 bases from V and 4 bases from J, with 7 bases between. The CDR3 loop is CAWSVVTNQPQHF. In nucleotides, the CDR3 is TGTGCCTGGAGTGTTGTGACTAATCAGCCCCAGCATTTT.

V usage is TRBV27 and J usage is TRBJ1-5; perhaps TRBD1 as D (5 bases). Germline V lookup: CDR1 MNHEY, CDR2 SMNVEV (reference sequence). The CDR3 has 14 residues. V lost 3 bases, J lost 5 bases, and 11 bases lay in between. The CDR3 nucleotides read TGTGCCAGCAGTTTGCGGGGCCACGATCAGCCCCAGCATTTT. Its translation is CASSLRGHDQPQHF.

The chain links TRBV29-1 to TRBJ2-1; D unclear. V was clipped by 3 bases and J by 1 base, with 7 bases between them. CDR1 SQVTM and CDR2 ANQGSEA come from the germline V gene. This CDR3 region has 13 residues. CDR3 nucleotide sequence: TGCAGCGTTGACTCGGTTTCCTACAATGAGCAGTTCTTC. This encodes CSVDSVSYNEQFF.

A single count supports this clone. CDR3 nucleotide sequence: TGTGCCAGCAGCTCAGGGATCCCTTCTACCGGGGAGCTGTTTTTT. Protein sequence: CASSSGIPSTGELFF. The J gene is TRBJ2-2, the V gene TRBV3-1 (or the pseudogene TRBV3-2), with D possibly matching TRBD1 (5 bases). The germline V and J ends were trimmed by 5 bases and 5 bases, with 15 bases remaining between them. The CDR3 runs to 15 residues. Germline assignment: CDR1 LGHDT and CDR2 YNNKEL (reference sequence).

J is TRBJ2-7 and V is TRBV6-5, with 13 bases matching TRBD2. The trim removed 4 bases at V and 6 bases at J, leaving 3 bases unmatched. Looked up from germline, CDR1 is MNHEY and CDR2 is SVGAGI. This CDR3 contains 14 residues. The CDR3 region is CASSLLAGGSEQYF. Written as DNA, the CDR3 is TGTGCCAGCAGTTTACTAGCGGGAGGGTCCGAGCAGTACTTC.

The chain uses TRBV5-1 and TRBJ1-4, with TRBD1 as a possible D gene (6 bases). Per the germline V gene, CDR1 is SGHRS and CDR2 is YFSETQ. V was pared by 7 bases and J by 3 bases, with 16 bases between. The CDR3 runs 15 residues. CDR3 DNA sequence: TGCGCCAGCCGTTCTATAGGGGGGGCTAATGAAAAACTGTTTTTT. Its protein is CASRSIGGANEKLFF. Looking up the rest from reference TRBV5-1 and TRBJ1-4 gives the full variable domain: KAGVTQTPRYLIKTRGQQVTLSCSPISGHRSVSWYQQTPGQGLQFLFEYFSETQRNKGNFPGRFSGRQFSNSRSEMNVSTLELGDSALYLCASRSIGGANEKLFFGSGTQLSVL.

The chain employs TRBV30 and TRBJ2-5; TRBD1 matches 8 bases. The CDR3 consists of 15 residues. V lost 1 base to trimming and J lost 4 bases; unmatched junction nucleotides: 8. Looked up from germline, CDR1 is GTSNPN and CDR2 is SVGIG (reference sequence). CDR3 in amino acids: CAWSEFRGPSETQYF. The CDR3 DNA reads TGTGCCTGGAGTGAGTTCAGGGGGCCTTCAGAGACCCAGTACTTC.

The table lists this clone with a count of one. This CDR3 is CASSLPGGETQYF. CDR3 in DNA: TGTGCCAGCAGCTTACCCGGGGGGGAGACCCAGTACTTC. This sequence joins TRBV5-4 and TRBJ2-5; TRBD2 agrees at 7 bases. The length of the CDR3 is 13 residues. The V gene end was trimmed by 2 bases and the J gene end by 5 bases; junction bases not matched to a gene: 3. CDR1 and CDR2 from the germline V gene are SGHNT and YYREEE (reference sequence).

V gene TRBV7-9 combines with J gene TRBJ1-1; 7 bases match TRBD1. The CDR3 sequence is 12 residues long. Germline V gene sequence: CDR1 SEHNR, CDR2 FQNEAQ (reference sequence). V dropped 2 bases and J dropped 11; count of bases not matched to a gene: 5. The CDR3 region has the DNA TGTGCCAGCAGCTTACTGGGCAGGGGGGCTTTCTTT. It specifies CASSLLGRGAFF.

The chain joins TRBV6-5 to TRBJ1-1; unclear D gene. Trimming took off 6 bases at V and 1 base at J, with 9 bases between the two ends. This CDR3 has 13 amino acids. In germline, CDR1 is MNHEY, CDR2 SVGAGI. The CDR3 reads CASRLSGNTEAFF. CDR3 in DNA: TGTGCCAGCAGGTTGTCGGGGAACACTGAAGCTTTCTTT.

The chain combines TRBV4-1 with TRBJ1-2; 9 nucleotides align to TRBD1. V lost 1 base and J lost 4; bases outside the gene matches: 4. The CDR3 totals 15 residues. Germline assignment: CDR1 MGHRA and CDR2 YSYEKL. CDR3 loop: CASSQGTGAFYGYTF. The CDR3 DNA is TGCGCCAGCAGCCAAGGGACAGGGGCCTTCTATGGCTACACCTTC.

Only one count was recorded for this clone. Other DNA variants within this sample encode the same CDR3. The V and J genes are TRBV5-1 and TRBJ2-3, with no clear D. V lost 7 bases and J lost 3, with 9 bases in between. The CDR3 is made up of 12 amino acids. Germline V CDR1 and CDR2: SGHRS, YFSETQ. The CDR3 loop reads CASSSETDTQYF. CDR3 DNA sequence: TGCGCCAGCTCGTCCGAGACAGATACGCAGTATTTT.

This rearrangement joins TRBV4-1 to TRBJ1-1; 10 nucleotides line up with TRBD1. The CDR3 has 16 residues. Germline V gene sequence: CDR1 MGHRA, CDR2 YSYEKL. V shed 1 base and J 0 bases; nucleotides not matched to a gene: 2. In nucleotides, the CDR3 is TGCGCCAGCAGCCAAGGACAGGGGGCAATGAACACTGAAGCTTTCTTT. This encodes CASSQGQGAMNTEAFF.

The genes are TRBV7-9 and TRBJ1-1; 11 positions match TRBD1. The junction had 6 bases not matched to a gene; V was cut back by 5 bases and J by 4 bases. This CDR3 contains 15 residues. CDR1 and CDR2 from the germline V gene are SEHNR and FQNEAQ (reference sequence). In DNA, the CDR3 is TGTGCCAGCAGCAAACGGGGACAGGGGGGCACTGAAGCTTTCTTT. It encodes CASSKRGQGGTEAFF.

Here the CDR3 DNA reads TGTGCCAGCAGCTTGCTCTTAACCGACAGGGGTGGCTACACCTTC. Its translation: CASSLLLTDRGGYTF. The gene calls are TRBV5-4 and TRBJ1-2; 8 bases agree with TRBD1. V shed 1 base and J 7 bases; nucleotides not matched to a gene: 9. Germline CDR1 reads SGHNT; CDR2 reads YYREEE (reference sequence). The CDR3 has 15 amino acids.

In its sample, this clone was seen a few times. The chain carries TRBV2 and TRBJ2-2; TRBD2 aligns across 14 bases. The germline V gene encodes CDR1 SNHLY and CDR2 FYNNEI. V shed 0 bases and J 5 bases; nucleotides not matched to a gene: 11. The CDR3 consists of 20 residues. DNA of the CDR3: TGTGCCAGCAGTGAAGCTTCAGCGGGACTAGCGGGAGTTCGGACCGGGGAGCTGTTTTTT. Amino acids: CASSEASAGLAGVRTGELFF.

The rearrangement uses TRBV7-9 and TRBJ1-5; no firm D call. The CDR3 contains 16 residues. V shed 1 base and J shed 2 bases, with 12 bases lying between them. The V gene's germline CDR1 is SEHNR and CDR2 FQNEAQ (reference sequence). CDR3 sequence: CASSLGAGYGNQPQHF. CDR3 coding DNA: TGTGCCAGCAGCTTAGGGGCGGGGTACGGCAATCAGCCCCAGCATTTT.

Remarks on this clone: The same CDR3 is also encoded by other DNA sequences in this sample. The chain joins TRBV27 to TRBJ2-3; the match to TRBD2 covers 11 bases. The CDR3 runs to 16 residues. Germline V gene lookup returns CDR1 MNHEY and CDR2 SMNVEV (reference sequence). V shed 5 bases and J 3 bases; nucleotides not matched to a gene: 7. CDR3 amino acids: CASSPLAGGVTDTQYF. The CDR3 region has the DNA TGTGCCAGCAGTCCCCTAGCGGGAGGAGTAACAGATACGCAGTATTTT.

CDR3 amino acids: CAWTHRTGVYEQYF. The CDR3 region has the DNA TGTGCCTGGACGCACAGGACAGGGGTGTACGAGCAGTACTTC. The chain links TRBV30 to TRBJ2-7, with 9 bases identical to TRBD1. CDR3 length: 14 residues. V shed 4 bases, J shed 4 bases, and the junction held 8 bases outside the gene matches. Germline CDR1 and CDR2: GTSNPN and SVGIG (reference sequence).